This TCR beta chain was identified during a study of cytomegalovirus exposure and HLA in healthy donors. The study's findings and limits: Later work found that TCR association rates differed between HLA loci; DRB1 had the most and HLA-C the fewest.

Regarding this clone: What it binds is not known.

Per the germline V gene, CDR1 is SGDLS and CDR2 is YYNGEE. The CDR3 extends over 13 amino acids. Trimming took off 4 bases at V and 7 bases at J, with 15 bases between the two ends. The PCR ran on 60 Vbeta and 13 Jbeta primers. Generated by immunoSEQ multiplex PCR, the TCRdb table keeps only in-frame clones and is missing some. The sample carries about 120,000 clones, 63% recorded once. The sample taken for sequencing was PBMCs. The chain carries TRBV9 and TRBJ2-7; no definite D call. The TCR was taken from a man in his forties in good health and CMV-seropositive. Here the CDR3 reads CASSPLRSGEQYF. CDR3 bases: TGTGCCAGCAGCCCACTGAGGAGTGGTGAGCAGTACTTC.